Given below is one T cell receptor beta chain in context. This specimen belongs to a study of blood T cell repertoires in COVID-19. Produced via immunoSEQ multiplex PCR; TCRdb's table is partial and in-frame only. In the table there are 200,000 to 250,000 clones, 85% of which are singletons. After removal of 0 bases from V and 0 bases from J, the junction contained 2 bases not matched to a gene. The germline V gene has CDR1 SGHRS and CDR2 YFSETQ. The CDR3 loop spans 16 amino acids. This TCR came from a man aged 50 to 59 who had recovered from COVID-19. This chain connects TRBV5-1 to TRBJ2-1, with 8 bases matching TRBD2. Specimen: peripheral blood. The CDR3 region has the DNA TGCGCCAGCAGCTTGGGCCTAGCGGGCTCCTACAATGAGCAGTTCTTC. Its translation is CASSLGLAGSYNEQFF.